This paragraph reports one T cell receptor beta chain. What it recognizes is unknown. Profiled with immunoSEQ multiplex PCR; TCRdb holds only in-frame clones, not every one. The repertoire consists of approximately 650,000 clones, with 95% occurring once and the leading ten covering 0.09% to 0.13%. The data derive from a study of shared clonotypes between healthy human individuals. Overall study context: Each donor's CD8 memory used one plate, CD8 naive two, each CD4 subset three.

Whole-study results and caveats: An expected dependence of interdonor clonotype sharing on sequencing depth was noted. Clonotypes that were shared across four donors made up about 5.1% of naive CD4 clonotypes.

The naive CD8 population came from CD45RO-negative cells selected for CCR7, without terminally differentiated effector memory CD45RA+ cells. None of the donors, who were healthy HIV-negative adults, had recently had acute infections or vaccinations. The TCR sequence derives from a woman between 25 and 40 years old in good health. The specimen was naive CD8+ T cells sorted from blood.

The CDR3 loop reads CASSPSSGGNEQYF. CDR3 nucleotides: TGTGCCAGCAGTCCTTCTAGCGGGGGGAACGAGCAGTACTTC. J is TRBJ2-7 and V is TRBV7-7, with 11 bases lining up with TRBD2. The CDR3 has 14 residues. Germline V gene data show CDR1 as SSHAT and CDR2 as FNYEAQ (reference sequence). With 6 bases clipped from V and 5 bases from J, the junction kept 6 bases outside the gene matches.